A selection of T cell receptor beta chains follows, all from one sample in a study of vaccination and CD4 T cells after COVID-19. TCRdb independently ran MiXCR on the PCR reads; one entry per CDR3 protein. The profile covers 11,000 or so distinct CDR3 sequences, with 44% appearing a single time and 7% taken by the ten largest. For these receptors, no antigen is known. Sequenced input: CD4+ T cells from blood, cultured in vitro. Receptor source: a human donor who had recovered from COVID-19. Both conserved end residues are part of each CDR3. The D gene is left open where the match is weak. Where a row states a size, it is once, few, many or the class of an expanded clone; other rows omit it.

CDR3aa: CASSVTGGTEAFF
CDR3nt: TGTGCCAGCAGCGTTACAGGGGGCACTGAAGCTTTCTTT
d_gene: TRBD1
v_gene: TRBV12-3/TRBV12-4
abundance: .
j_gene: TRBJ1-1

CDR3aa: CAISASRGSYNEQFF
CDR3nt: TGTGCCATCAGTGCATCGCGGGGCTCCTACAATGAGCAGTTCTTC
d_gene: .
v_gene: TRBV10-3
abundance: .
j_gene: TRBJ2-1

CDR3aa: CASSFLNQPQHF
CDR3nt: TGTGCCAGCAGCTTCTTAAATCAGCCCCAGCATTTT
d_gene: .
v_gene: TRBV5-6
abundance: .
j_gene: TRBJ1-5

CDR3aa: CASSLEVQPQHF
CDR3nt: TGTGCCAGCAGCTTAGAAGTTCAGCCCCAGCATTTT
d_gene: .
v_gene: TRBV7-8
abundance: .
j_gene: TRBJ1-5

CDR3aa: CAWSRPGTEAFF
CDR3nt: TGTGCCTGGAGTCGGCCAGGCACTGAAGCTTTCTTT
d_gene: .
v_gene: TRBV30
abundance: .
j_gene: TRBJ1-1

CDR3aa: CASSMRQGGEAFF
CDR3nt: TGTGCCAGCAGTATGCGACAGGGCGGGGAAGCTTTCTTT
d_gene: TRBD1
v_gene: TRBV12-3/TRBV12-4
abundance: .
j_gene: TRBJ1-1

CDR3aa: CASSQESQGRIKGYTF
CDR3nt: TGCGCCAGCAGCCAAGAGAGCCAGGGGAGGATAAAAGGCTACACCTTC
d_gene: .
v_gene: TRBV4-1
abundance: .
j_gene: TRBJ1-2

CDR3aa: CASSEIGQGDYGYAF
CDR3nt: TGTGCCAGCAGTGAAATCGGGCAGGGGGACTATGGCTACGCCTTC
d_gene: TRBD1
v_gene: TRBV6-1
abundance: .
j_gene: TRBJ1-2

CDR3aa: CATRDMATGVEETQYF
CDR3nt: TGTGCCACGCGGGATATGGCGACAGGGGTTGAAGAGACCCAGTACTTC
d_gene: TRBD1
v_gene: TRBV10-3
abundance: .
j_gene: TRBJ2-5

CDR3aa: CASSPGDRVYEQYF
CDR3nt: TGTGCCAGCAGTCCCGGGGACAGGGTCTACGAGCAGTACTTC
d_gene: TRBD1
v_gene: TRBV27
abundance: few
j_gene: TRBJ2-7

CDR3aa: CASSLGVDSNQPQHF
CDR3nt: TGCGCCAGCAGCTTGGGGGTTGATAGCAATCAGCCCCAGCATTTT
d_gene: .
v_gene: TRBV5-1
abundance: medium-sized
j_gene: TRBJ1-5

CDR3aa: CASSLPGETQYF
CDR3nt: TGTGCCAGCAGCCTCCCGGGGGAGACCCAGTACTTC
d_gene: .
v_gene: TRBV7-2
abundance: .
j_gene: TRBJ2-5

CDR3aa: CATSRGDRGREETQYF
CDR3nt: TGTGCCACCAGCAGAGGGGATCGGGGCCGGGAAGAGACCCAGTACTTC
d_gene: .
v_gene: TRBV15
abundance: few
j_gene: TRBJ2-5

CDR3aa: CASSQSRAYSNQPQHF
CDR3nt: TGTGCCAGCAGTCAATCGAGGGCCTATAGCAATCAGCCCCAGCATTTT
d_gene: .
v_gene: TRBV12-3/TRBV12-4
abundance: medium-sized
j_gene: TRBJ1-5

CDR3aa: CASTHANEQFF
CDR3nt: TGTGCCAGCACTCACGCGAATGAGCAGTTCTTC
d_gene: .
v_gene: TRBV6-1
abundance: .
j_gene: TRBJ2-1

CDR3aa: CASSWTGANTGELFF
CDR3nt: TGTGCCAGCAGCTGGACAGGGGCTAACACCGGGGAGCTGTTTTTT
d_gene: TRBD1
v_gene: TRBV6-1
abundance: few
j_gene: TRBJ2-2

CDR3aa: CATSDPGQGARGYTF
CDR3nt: TGTGCCACCAGTGATCCGGGACAGGGAGCGCGTGGCTACACCTTC
d_gene: TRBD1
v_gene: TRBV24-1
abundance: .
j_gene: TRBJ1-2

CDR3aa: CASSEWGGGTEAFF
CDR3nt: TGTGCCAGCAGCGAATGGGGGGGAGGCACTGAAGCTTTCTTT
d_gene: .
v_gene: TRBV7-2
abundance: .
j_gene: TRBJ1-1

CDR3aa: CASSLAPGLAQQETQYF
CDR3nt: TGTGCCAGCAGCTTAGCTCCTGGACTAGCCCAACAAGAGACCCAGTACTTC
d_gene: TRBD2
v_gene: TRBV11-2
abundance: .
j_gene: TRBJ2-5

CDR3aa: CSVGTGGEGNQPQHF
CDR3nt: TGCAGCGTTGGGACAGGGGGCGAAGGCAATCAGCCCCAGCATTTT
d_gene: TRBD1
v_gene: TRBV29-1
abundance: .
j_gene: TRBJ1-5

CDR3aa: CASSSPGQGETEAFF
CDR3nt: TGTGCCAGCAGTTCACCGGGACAGGGAGAAACTGAAGCTTTCTTT
d_gene: TRBD1
v_gene: TRBV28
abundance: .
j_gene: TRBJ1-1

CDR3aa: CASSPDLGRPVIF
CDR3nt: TGTGCCAGCAGCCCCGACTTGGGACGCCCAGTCATCTTC
d_gene: .
v_gene: TRBV7-2
abundance: .
j_gene: TRBJ2-1

CDR3aa: CASRQTYSNQPQHF
CDR3nt: TGTGCCAGCAGACAGACTTATAGCAATCAGCCCCAGCATTTT
d_gene: .
v_gene: TRBV6-1
abundance: few
j_gene: TRBJ1-5

CDR3aa: CASSRAGGRSETQYF
CDR3nt: TGTGCCAGCAGCCGCGCGGGGGGCAGGTCGGAGACCCAGTACTTC
d_gene: TRBD2
v_gene: TRBV6-1
abundance: few
j_gene: TRBJ2-5

CDR3aa: CSAPQTSRGEQYF
CDR3nt: TGCAGTGCCCCCCAGACCTCCCGGGGCGAGCAGTACTTC
d_gene: .
v_gene: TRBV20-1
abundance: .
j_gene: TRBJ2-7

CDR3aa: CSARGTVTTPLHF
CDR3nt: TGCAGTGCTAGAGGGACAGTGACGACTCCCCTCCACTTT
d_gene: .
v_gene: TRBV20-1
abundance: few
j_gene: TRBJ1-6

CDR3aa: CASRDTGVTEAFF
CDR3nt: TGTGCCAGCAGAGATACAGGGGTGACTGAAGCTTTCTTT
d_gene: TRBD1
v_gene: TRBV27
abundance: few
j_gene: TRBJ1-1

CDR3aa: CASRGQGVSNTEAFF
CDR3nt: TGTGCCAGCAGGGGACAGGGGGTTTCGAACACTGAAGCTTTCTTT
d_gene: TRBD1
v_gene: TRBV2
abundance: .
j_gene: TRBJ1-1

CDR3aa: CASTEITGARPNYGYTF
CDR3nt: TGTGCCAGCACCGAAATTACAGGGGCCCGTCCTAACTATGGCTACACCTTC
d_gene: TRBD1
v_gene: TRBV5-8
abundance: .
j_gene: TRBJ1-2

CDR3aa: CASSQAGPETQYF
CDR3nt: TGCGCCAGCAGTCAGGCTGGGCCAGAGACCCAGTACTTC
d_gene: .
v_gene: TRBV10-2
abundance: .
j_gene: TRBJ2-5

CDR3aa: CASSFLSYGRLARNYGYTF
CDR3nt: TGTGCCAGCAGTTTTCTGTCGTACGGCCGGCTGGCCAGAAACTATGGCTACACCTTC
d_gene: .
v_gene: TRBV6-5
abundance: few
j_gene: TRBJ1-2

CDR3aa: CASGLGQGGTDTQYF
CDR3nt: TGTGCTAGTGGTTTGGGACAGGGAGGCACAGATACGCAGTATTTT
d_gene: TRBD1
v_gene: TRBV12-5
abundance: .
j_gene: TRBJ2-3

CDR3aa: CASSPPGYSNQPQHF
CDR3nt: TGTGCCAGCTCACCACCGGGTTATAGCAATCAGCCCCAGCATTTT
d_gene: .
v_gene: TRBV18
abundance: .
j_gene: TRBJ1-5

CDR3aa: CAWRGRGGMNTEAFF
CDR3nt: TGTGCCTGGAGGGGCCGGGGGGGAATGAACACTGAAGCTTTCTTT
d_gene: .
v_gene: TRBV30
abundance: .
j_gene: TRBJ1-1

CDR3aa: CSAPPAGGTPGADTQYF
CDR3nt: TGCAGTGCTCCACCGGCTGGCGGGACCCCTGGTGCAGATACGCAGTATTTT
d_gene: .
v_gene: TRBV20-1
abundance: few
j_gene: TRBJ2-3

CDR3aa: CSARGSGGNSPLHF
CDR3nt: TGCAGTGCCCGGGGGTCAGGGGGGAATTCACCCCTCCACTTT
d_gene: TRBD1
v_gene: TRBV20-1
abundance: .
j_gene: TRBJ1-6

CDR3aa: CSVSSGLNTEAFF
CDR3nt: TGCAGCGTTAGTTCGGGGCTGAACACTGAAGCTTTCTTT
d_gene: .
v_gene: TRBV29-1
abundance: .
j_gene: TRBJ1-1

CDR3aa: CASSSSSGRMWETQYF
CDR3nt: TGTGCCAGCAGTTCTAGTTCCGGGCGGATGTGGGAGACCCAGTACTTC
d_gene: .
v_gene: TRBV27
abundance: .
j_gene: TRBJ2-5

CDR3aa: CASSALAATGELFF
CDR3nt: TGTGCCAGCAGTGCGCTAGCGGCCACCGGGGAGCTGTTTTTT
d_gene: TRBD2
v_gene: TRBV2
abundance: .
j_gene: TRBJ2-2

CDR3aa: CASRKPGTRSSPLHF
CDR3nt: TGTGCCAGCAGGAAACCCGGGACGAGGAGTTCACCCCTCCACTTT
d_gene: .
v_gene: TRBV6-1
abundance: .
j_gene: TRBJ1-6